This entry lists 8 T cell receptor beta chains sequenced from one sample in a study of blood T cell repertoires in COVID-19 (dated by TCRdb to about 2020). The method was the immunoSEQ multiplex PCR assay. The source is immuneACCESS, and TCRdb retained only in-frame sequences with V and J called. Part of the clones is not carried over; for the studies checked, unresolved V genes explain less than half of this, and the remainder is unexplained. This sample gives a few hundred thousand clones in total; about 87% of them show up just once. The ten largest clones represent approximately 9.3% of the sample. The sequenced material came from PBMCs or T cells enriched from blood (not recorded which). These receptors were obtained from a woman aged 45-59 years who had recovered from COVID-19.

The rearrangement links TRBV5-1 to TRBJ1-2; no reliable D call. The ends were cut back, 3 bases at V and 4 bases at J, with 16 bases in the middle. The CDR3 sequence is 15 residues long. Germline CDR1 SGHRS, CDR2 YFSETQ. The CDR3 region is CASSSGREETYGYTF. In DNA form, the CDR3 reads TGCGCCAGCAGCTCCGGACGGGAAGAAACCTATGGCTACACCTTC.

The V call is TRBV18, the J call TRBJ2-1; D may be TRBD2 (6 bases). V shed 0 bases and J shed 3 bases, with 21 bases lying between them. The CDR3 totals 19 residues. Germline V CDR1 and CDR2: KGHSH, LQKENI. The CDR3 nucleotides are TGTGCCAGCTCACCACCGAACGGGAGACTTCAGGTTCGCTACAATGAGCAGTTCTTC. Translation gives CASSPPNGRLQVRYNEQFF.

V gene TRBV5-1 combines with J gene TRBJ1-2; possible D gene TRBD1, 5 bases. Trimming left V 2 bases short and J 2 bases short, with 13 bases between. Per the germline V gene, CDR1 is SGHRS and CDR2 is YFSETQ. This CDR3 comprises 15 residues. CDR3 nucleotides: TGCGCCAGCAGCTTAGATCCGGGACTCAACTATGGCTACACCTTC. Translating gives CASSLDPGLNYGYTF.

The rearrangement joins TRBV18 to TRBJ2-3; TRBD2 agrees at 13 bases. V shed 3 bases, J shed 0 bases, and the junction held 6 bases outside the gene matches. Germline V lookup: CDR1 KGHSH, CDR2 LQKENI. The length of the CDR3 is 18 residues. The DNA for the CDR3 is TGTGCCAGCTCACCCGGACTAGCGGGGGCCACTAGCACAGATACGCAGTATTTT. This sequence encodes CASSPGLAGATSTDTQYF.

The chain uses TRBV5-1 and TRBJ2-1; 7 bases map to TRBD2. Germline CDR1 SGHRS, CDR2 YFSETQ. This CDR3 is built from 17 residues. V lost 0 bases to trimming and J lost 0 bases; unmatched junction nucleotides: 6. CDR3 nucleotide sequence: TGCGCCAGCAGCTTGGGCCGGGGGGTCAGCTCCTACAATGAGCAGTTCTTC. It is translated as CASSLGRGVSSYNEQFF.

The chain has TRBV4-2 and TRBJ1-4; TRBD1 aligns across 8 bases. The length of the CDR3 is 15 residues. Trimming took 0 bases from V and 7 from J; bases not matched to a gene: 4. From germline, CDR1 is LGHNA and CDR2 YNFKEQ. CDR3 in DNA: TGTGCCAGCAGCCAAGATCAGGGGGCGCTTGAAAAACTGTTTTTT. As protein: CASSQDQGALEKLFF.

This chain uses TRBV9 with TRBJ2-1; D is undetermined. The CDR3 length is 13 residues. Trimming took 4 bases from V and 4 from J, leaving 9 bases between them. The germline gives CDR1 SGDLS, CDR2 YYNGEE. The CDR3 region is CASSIDTYNEQFF. The CDR3 DNA is TGTGCCAGCAGCATCGACACATACAATGAGCAGTTCTTC.

The V call is TRBV29-1, the J call TRBJ1-4; D uncertain. Per germline, CDR1 SQVTM and CDR2 ANQGSEA. Trimming took 7 bases from V and 10 from J, leaving 16 bases between them. The CDR3 spans 12 residues. CDR3 nucleotides: TGCAGCGCCCAGACCTCTTCGGGAAAACTGTTTTTT. Its translation: CSAQTSSGKLFF.